A single sample is the source of the 31 T cell receptor beta chains below, sequenced in a study of a mutant IDH1 vaccine in newly diagnosed glioma (TCRdb year 2021). Library generation was performed with the immunoSEQ multiplex PCR assay. TCRdb took this table from immuneACCESS and kept in-frame rearrangements with V and J called. Such tables lack part of the clones; where checked against another copy, unresolved V genes explain under half of the gap, and the rest is unexplained. The sample table holds about 92,000 clones, of which around three quarters were seen once. The leading ten clones occupy roughly 6.9% of the sample. The time point label on this specimen signifies: baseline, week 1 (first vaccination visit). In the paper's terms, the treatment or condition label means: pre-vaccination baseline after standard-of-care therapy. The sample here was PBMCs, taken from a glioma patient treated with radiotherapy, temozolomide or both. These receptors were collected from a man aged 40-49 years with glioma.

CDR3 nucleotide sequence: TGTGCCAGCAGCTTGAGCAGTGGGGGGAGTCAGCCCCAGCATTTT. Its translation is CASSLSSGGSQPQHF. V and J are TRBV7-8 and TRBJ1-5; tentative D call: TRBD1 (5 bases). This CDR3 spans 15 amino acids. Germline-derived CDR1 and CDR2 are SGHVS and FQNEAQ. Trimming left V 3 bases short and J 6 bases short, with 15 bases between.

V gene TRBV7-8 combines with J gene TRBJ2-2, with 9 bases matching TRBD2. This CDR3 region has 14 residues. J was trimmed by 6 bases and V by 10 bases; bases with no gene match: 9. CDR1 is SGHVS, CDR2 FQNEAQ, per germline. In DNA, the CDR3 is TGTGCCACCCGAAAAAGCGGGGGGCCCGGGGAGCTGTTTTTT. This gives the protein CATRKSGGPGELFF.

This clone came up once. As DNA, the CDR3 is TGTGCCAGCAGCCCGGTGCAGTACTTC. Protein: CASSPVQYF. V and J are TRBV7-2 and TRBJ2-7; no clear D gene. The CDR3 has 9 amino acids. V lost 5 bases to trimming and J lost 9 bases, with 5 bases between them. Germline-derived CDR1 and CDR2 are SGHTA and FQGNSA.

The gene calls are TRBV10-3 and TRBJ1-4; D is possibly TRBD1 (5 bases). Trimming pared 3 bases from V and 0 bases from J, leaving 8 bases between. The CDR3 loop spans 15 amino acids. The germline V gene encodes CDR1 ENHRY and CDR2 SYGVKD. The CDR3 DNA reads as TGTGCCATCAGTGACAGGGACGCAACTAATGAAAAACTGTTTTTT. The encoded protein is CAISDRDATNEKLFF.

The rearrangement uses TRBV27 and TRBJ2-3; 12 positions agree with TRBD2. J was trimmed by 10 bases and V by 5 bases; bases with no gene match: 10. The CDR3 covers 15 residues. CDR1 and CDR2 from the germline V gene are MNHEY and SMNVEV (reference sequence). The CDR3 spells CASSPGTSGSGAQYF. The CDR3 DNA follows: TGTGCCAGCAGTCCCGGGACTAGCGGGTCAGGGGCGCAGTATTTT.

This sequence joins TRBV5-6 and TRBJ2-3; possibly TRBD1 for D (5 bases). Trimming stripped 4 bases from V and 5 bases from J, with 11 bases between. Per the germline V gene, CDR1 is SGHDT and CDR2 is YYEEEE. CDR3 length equals 13 residues. This CDR3 reads CASSLQVGDTQYF. The CDR3 DNA sequence: TGTGCCAGCAGCCTACAGGTCGGAGATACGCAGTATTTT.

The table lists this clone with a count of one. The chain joins TRBV9 to TRBJ2-6, with TRBD2 identical over 15 bases. The CDR3 length is 20 residues. The V segment lost 4 bases and the J segment 4 bases; nucleotides outside the gene matches: 12. CDR1 is SGDLS and CDR2 is YYNGEE in the germline V gene. Here the CDR3 reads CASSPWTGTSGRPGANVLTF. The CDR3 bases are TGTGCCAGCAGCCCATGGACAGGGACTAGCGGGAGGCCGGGGGCCAACGTCCTGACTTTC.

J is TRBJ1-5 and V is TRBV6-5, with TRBD1 identical over 9 bases. Trimming cost V 7 bases and J 4 bases; bases outside gene matches: 8. Germline CDR1 is MNHEY and CDR2 is SVGAGI. This CDR3 is built from 15 residues. The CDR3: CASMETGGINQPQHF. CDR3 nucleotide sequence: TGTGCCAGCATGGAGACAGGGGGGATAAATCAGCCCCAGCATTTT.

This chain uses TRBV30 with TRBJ2-5; no clear D gene. In germline, CDR1 is GTSNPN, CDR2 SVGIG (reference sequence). V lost 3 bases and J 5 bases, leaving 13 bases between the germline ends. This CDR3 is 13 amino acids long. DNA for the CDR3: TGTGCCTGGAGAAGCGAGGTCCGGGAGACCCAGTACTTC. It encodes CAWRSEVRETQYF.

The chain combines TRBV15 with TRBJ2-2, with a tentative D call TRBD2 (7 bases). From germline, CDR1 is LNHNV and CDR2 YYDKDF (reference sequence). The CDR3 is 14 residues long. V was shortened by 6 bases and J by 6 bases, with 14 bases between the two germline ends. CDR3 nucleotide sequence: TGTGCCACCAGAGGGGGGGCGGATTCCGGGGAGCTGTTTTTT. Protein product: CATRGGADSGELFF.

The chain couples TRBV7-6 to TRBJ2-3; unclear D gene. In germline, CDR1 is SGHVS, CDR2 FNYEAQ. The V gene lost 5 bases and the J gene lost 4 bases, with 7 bases spanning the gap. The CDR3 is 12 residues long. The CDR3 spells CASSPTPDTQYF. The CDR3 DNA follows: TGTGCCAGCAGCCCAACACCAGATACGCAGTATTTT.

The gene calls are TRBV28 and TRBJ1-5; unclear D gene. V dropped 1 base and J dropped 2 bases, with 9 bases sitting between them. Germline CDR1 reads MDHEN; CDR2 reads SYDVKM. This CDR3 contains 15 residues. The CDR3 DNA reads as TGTGCCAGCAGTTTATCCATGGCAGGCAATCAGCCCCAGCATTTT. Translating it yields CASSLSMAGNQPQHF.

V is TRBV7-3 and J is TRBJ1-1, with 8 bases matching TRBD1. V shed 6 bases and J 0 bases; nucleotides not matched to a gene: 12. This CDR3 comprises 17 residues. Germline CDR1 reads SGHTA; CDR2 reads FQGTGA. CDR3 DNA sequence: TGTGCCAGCAGGAAAGGGGGGACAGGCATGCTGAACACTGAAGCTTTCTTT. Translated: CASRKGGTGMLNTEAFF.

This chain links TRBV4-2 with TRBJ1-3; tentative D call: TRBD1 (5 bases). This CDR3 contains 16 residues. V shed 4 bases and J shed 1 base, with 14 bases lying between them. The V gene's germline CDR1 is LGHNA and CDR2 YNFKEQ. The CDR3 nucleotides read TGTGCCAGCAGCCGACAATCCGGGGGATCTGGAAACACCATATATTTT. Its protein product is CASSRQSGGSGNTIYF.

The CDR3 DNA follows: TGTGCCATCAGTGAGTCAGGAGCGGGGGACATTCAGTACTTC. Translating it yields CAISESGAGDIQYF. The rearrangement links TRBV10-3 to TRBJ2-4; 8 bases are a match to TRBD2. In germline, CDR1 is ENHRY, CDR2 SYGVKD. There are 14 residues in the CDR3. V lost 0 bases to trimming and J lost 8 bases; unmatched junction nucleotides: 3.

The chain combines TRBV11-2 with TRBJ2-7, with D unclear. The V gene's germline CDR1 is SGHAT and CDR2 FQNNGV. This CDR3 comprises 13 residues. V lost 0 bases and J lost 3, with 6 bases in between. The CDR3 region is CASSLEDDYEQYF. The CDR3 nucleotides read TGTGCCAGCAGCTTAGAGGACGACTACGAGCAGTACTTC.

The chain couples TRBV27 to TRBJ2-7; no clear D. V dropped 5 bases and J dropped 5 bases, with 13 bases sitting between them. Germline lookup yields CDR1 MNHEY and CDR2 SMNVEV (reference sequence). The CDR3 is 13 residues long. The CDR3 bases are TGTGCCAGCAGTAAGTGGGCGAGGAACGAGCAGTACTTC. Residues: CASSKWARNEQYF.

The V and J genes are TRBV10-2 and TRBJ2-3; TRBD2 agrees at 10 bases. With V trimmed by 4 bases and J by 3 bases, 4 bases remained unmatched. CDR3 size: 15 residues. CDR1 WSHSY and CDR2 SAAADI come from the germline V gene. The chain's CDR3 is CASSATSGETDTQYF. The CDR3, as DNA: TGCGCCAGCAGTGCCACTAGCGGGGAGACAGATACGCAGTATTTT.

The chain has TRBV13 and TRBJ1-2; D possibly corresponds to TRBD1 (5 bases). Per the germline V gene, CDR1 is PRHDT and CDR2 is FYEKMQ (reference sequence). The CDR3 extends over 19 amino acids. Trimming pared 5 bases from V and 0 bases from J, leaving 25 bases between. CDR3 amino acids: CASSNNGGSSPVTNYGYTF. The CDR3 DNA sequence: TGTGCCAGCAGCAACAATGGGGGATCCTCCCCAGTTACTAACTATGGCTACACCTTC.

This clone was detected once. The V gene is TRBV11-1, the J gene TRBJ1-2; D possibly corresponds to TRBD1 (5 bases). The germline V gene encodes CDR1 SGHAT and CDR2 FQDESV (reference sequence). V lost 3 bases and J 4 bases, leaving 15 bases between the germline ends. This CDR3 spans 15 amino acids. CDR3 residues: CASSLKEGSPYGYTF. The DNA for the CDR3 is TGTGCCAGCAGCTTGAAGGAGGGGAGTCCCTATGGCTACACCTTC.

This chain links TRBV7-8 with TRBJ1-1, with a possible D match to TRBD1 (5 bases). V lost 6 bases and J lost 8, with 16 bases in between. The length of the CDR3 is 13 residues. CDR1 is SGHVS, CDR2 FQNEAQ, per germline. For the CDR3, the DNA is TGTGCCAGCAGTTCCTCACCGGGGGTAGAAGCTTTCTTT. It specifies CASSSSPGVEAFF.

This clone is a singleton in its sample. The chain couples TRBV25-1 to TRBJ2-4; tentative D call: TRBD2 (5 bases). The germline gives CDR1 MGHDK, CDR2 SYGVNS. Trimming took off 7 bases at V and 5 bases at J, with 15 bases between the two ends. This CDR3 spans 14 amino acids. This CDR3 reads CASTPWGVQNIQYF. CDR3 coding DNA: TGTGCCAGCACTCCGTGGGGAGTCCAAAACATTCAGTACTTC.

The chain couples TRBV11-2 to TRBJ2-5; D gene unclear. V was cut by 1 base and J by 4 bases, with 10 bases left in between. The germline CDR1 and CDR2 sequences are SGHAT and FQNNGV. The CDR3 totals 14 residues. The CDR3 here is CASSLGTPRETQYF. In DNA, the CDR3 is TGTGCCAGCAGCTTAGGGACCCCAAGAGAGACCCAGTACTTC.

As regards this clone: An end of the junction differs from the germline gene, which may be a read error. The rearrangement uses TRBV6-6 and TRBJ2-1; D is perhaps TRBD1 (7 bases). The germline gives CDR1 MNHNY, CDR2 SVGAGI (reference sequence). The CDR3 totals 15 residues. The CDR3 DNA sequence: TGTACCAGCAGGGGGAGGCGGGGCTCCTACAATGAGCAGTTCTTC. Translated: CTSRGRRGSYNEQFF.

By sample fraction, this clone is medium-sized (0.01 to 0.1%). This chain joins TRBV19 and TRBJ1-2; D gene uncertain. The germline V and J ends were trimmed by 3 bases and 5 bases, with 13 bases remaining between them. The CDR3 has 14 residues. Looked up from germline, CDR1 is LNHDA and CDR2 is SQIVND (reference sequence). The CDR3 loop reads CASSMLGLGYGYTF. In DNA, the CDR3 is TGTGCCAGTAGTATGCTGGGCTTGGGGTATGGCTACACCTTC. Complete variable domain (other parts from reference TRBV19 and TRBJ1-2): DGGITQSPKYLFRKEGQNVTLSCEQNLNHDAMYWYRQDPGQGLRLIYYSQIVNDFQKGDIAEGYSVSREKKESFPLTVTSAQKNPTAFYLCASSMLGLGYGYTFGSGTRLTVV.

This chain joins TRBV5-5 and TRBJ2-4, with 13 bases fitting TRBD2. CDR1 and CDR2 from the germline V gene are SGHKS and YYEKEE (reference sequence). V trimming: 0 bases; J trimming: 4 bases; junction bases outside the gene matches: 13. This CDR3 contains 20 residues. The DNA of the CDR3 is TGTGCCAGCAGCTTGGTGTATGGGACTAGCGGGATAAAGGGTAAAAACATTCAGTACTTC. The encoded protein is CASSLVYGTSGIKGKNIQYF.

The chain joins TRBV4-3 to TRBJ2-5; TRBD2 agrees at 14 bases. Germline assignment: CDR1 LGHNA and CDR2 YSLEER. The junction had 4 bases not matched to a gene; V was cut back by 3 bases and J by 4 bases. The CDR3 runs 16 residues. The CDR3 here is CASSQGLAGVGETQYF. The CDR3 DNA follows: TGCGCCAGCAGCCAGGGACTAGCGGGAGTAGGAGAGACCCAGTACTTC.

The chain joins TRBV9 to TRBJ1-2; no clear D. V lost 3 bases and J 2 bases, leaving 5 bases between the germline ends. Germline V gives CDR1 SGDLS, CDR2 YYNGEE. CDR3 length: 12 residues. The CDR3 sequence is CASSADNYGYTF. The CDR3 coding sequence is TGTGCCAGCAGCGCCGACAACTATGGCTACACCTTC.

The genes are TRBV28 and TRBJ1-5, with unresolved D. Trimming left V 6 bases short and J 3 bases short, with 12 bases between. CDR1 and CDR2 from the germline V gene are MDHEN and SYDVKM. The CDR3 length is 14 residues. CDR3 sequence reads: CASSLAGINQPQHF. The CDR3 coding sequence is TGTGCCAGCAGCCTCGCCGGCATCAATCAGCCCCAGCATTTT.

The rearrangement uses TRBV2 and TRBJ1-1; D ambiguous. Germline V CDR1 and CDR2: SNHLY, FYNNEI. V shed 4 bases and J shed 0 bases, with 18 bases lying between them. The CDR3 loop spans 17 amino acids. CDR3 bases: TGTGCCAGCAGTGTCCCCGAACAGTCGTTCATGAACACTGAAGCTTTCTTT. Protein product: CASSVPEQSFMNTEAFF.

The V gene is TRBV2, the J gene TRBJ2-7; D is uncertain. This CDR3 has 14 amino acids. The V gene's germline CDR1 is SNHLY and CDR2 FYNNEI. V was clipped by 5 bases and J by 1 base, with 12 bases between them. CDR3 loop: CASSLAGPSYEQYF. The DNA for the CDR3 is TGTGCCAGCAGTTTAGCCGGGCCTTCCTACGAGCAGTACTTC.